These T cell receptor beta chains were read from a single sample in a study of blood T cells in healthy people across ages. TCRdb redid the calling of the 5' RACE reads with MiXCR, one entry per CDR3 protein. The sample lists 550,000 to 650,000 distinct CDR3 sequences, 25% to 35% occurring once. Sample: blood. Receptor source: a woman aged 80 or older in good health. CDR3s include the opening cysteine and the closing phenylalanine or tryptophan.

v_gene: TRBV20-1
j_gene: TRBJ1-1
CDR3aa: CSARDARRYKAENTEAFF

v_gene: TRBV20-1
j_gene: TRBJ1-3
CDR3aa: CSASRESRSGNTIYF

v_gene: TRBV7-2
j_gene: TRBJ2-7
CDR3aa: CASSLSRTSGSYEQYF

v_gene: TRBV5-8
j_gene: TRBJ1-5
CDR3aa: CASSLDRVSNQLRHF

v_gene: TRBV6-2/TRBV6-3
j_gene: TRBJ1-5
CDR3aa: CASSPGLLNQPQHF

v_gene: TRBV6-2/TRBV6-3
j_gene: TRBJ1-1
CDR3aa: CASSYSTHFILGPNTEAFF

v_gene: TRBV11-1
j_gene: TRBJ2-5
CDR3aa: CASSGRSQETQYF

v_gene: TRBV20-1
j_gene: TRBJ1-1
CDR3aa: CSARLTGKTEAFF

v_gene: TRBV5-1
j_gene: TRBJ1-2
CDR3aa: CASSYGQGAYGYTF

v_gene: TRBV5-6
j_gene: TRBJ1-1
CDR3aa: CASSLYGKGGNTEAFF

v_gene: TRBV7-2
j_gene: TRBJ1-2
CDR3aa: CASSLAGSGTGLTF

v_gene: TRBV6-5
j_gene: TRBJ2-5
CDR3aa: CASSYLLTQYF

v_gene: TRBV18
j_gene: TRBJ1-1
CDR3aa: CASSPSTGSRTEAFF

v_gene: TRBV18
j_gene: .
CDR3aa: CASSPPSLPGNEQYF

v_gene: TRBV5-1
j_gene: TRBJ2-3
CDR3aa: CASSLVRGGAGDTQYF

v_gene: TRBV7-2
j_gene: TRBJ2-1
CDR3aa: CASSRGGAEGVLEQFF

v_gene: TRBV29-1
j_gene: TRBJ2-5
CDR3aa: CSAPAASGGETQYF

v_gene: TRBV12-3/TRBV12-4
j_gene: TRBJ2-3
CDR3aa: CASSSRSVATDTQYF

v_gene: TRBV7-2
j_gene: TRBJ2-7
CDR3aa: CASSHPGTGLTEQYF

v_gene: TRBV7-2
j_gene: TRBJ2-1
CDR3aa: CASSLELIGEQFF

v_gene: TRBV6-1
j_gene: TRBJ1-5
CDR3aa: CASSETTGGGNQPQHF

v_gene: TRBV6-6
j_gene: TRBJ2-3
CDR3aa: CASIPRTGGADTQYF

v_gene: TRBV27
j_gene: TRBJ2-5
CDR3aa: CASSLSNPKLAGGRNEQYF

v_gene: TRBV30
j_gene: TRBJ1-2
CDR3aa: CAWRSQGYVGYTF

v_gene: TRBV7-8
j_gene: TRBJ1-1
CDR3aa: CASSPVGIWGTEAFF

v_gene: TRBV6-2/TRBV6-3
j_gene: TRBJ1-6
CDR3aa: CASSYSTTGVNSPLHF

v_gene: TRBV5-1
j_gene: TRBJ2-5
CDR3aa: CASSGGLMGQETQYF

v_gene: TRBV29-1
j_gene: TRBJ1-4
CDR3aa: CNVEREGGKLFF

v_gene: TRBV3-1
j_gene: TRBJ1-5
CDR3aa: CASSQGTGGTQPQHF

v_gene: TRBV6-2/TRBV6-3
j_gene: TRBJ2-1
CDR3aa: CASSYSAGGPNNEQFF

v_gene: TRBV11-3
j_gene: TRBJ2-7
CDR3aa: CASSPPDGHEQYF

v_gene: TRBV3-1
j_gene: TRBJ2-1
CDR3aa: CASSHDSTPNEQFF

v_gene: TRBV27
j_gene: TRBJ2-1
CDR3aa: CASRVGGEQFF

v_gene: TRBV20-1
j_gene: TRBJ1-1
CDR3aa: CSASRQGIRAEAFF

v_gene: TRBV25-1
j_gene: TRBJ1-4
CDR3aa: CASSESLGQVEKLFF

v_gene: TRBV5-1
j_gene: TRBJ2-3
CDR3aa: CASSSTGGDTQYF

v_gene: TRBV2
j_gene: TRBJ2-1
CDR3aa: CASSPGLAHYNEQFF

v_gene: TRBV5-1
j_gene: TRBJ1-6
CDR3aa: CASSSTGVPNSPLHF

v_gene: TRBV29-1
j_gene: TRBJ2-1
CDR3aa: CSAKGQGGLYEQFF

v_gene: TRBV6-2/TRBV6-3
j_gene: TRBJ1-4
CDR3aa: CASGPGTSGRINEKLFF

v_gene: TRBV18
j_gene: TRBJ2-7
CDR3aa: CASSPQGKTYEQYF

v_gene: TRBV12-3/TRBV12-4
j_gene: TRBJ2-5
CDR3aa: CASSRKEEQYF

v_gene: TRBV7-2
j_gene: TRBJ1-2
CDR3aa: CASSLVGPNGYTF

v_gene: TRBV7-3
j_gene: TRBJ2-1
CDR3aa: CASSPYFTASYNEQFF

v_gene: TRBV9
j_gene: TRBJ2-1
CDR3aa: CASSVAWTSYEQFF

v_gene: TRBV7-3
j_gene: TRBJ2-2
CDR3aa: CASSLNRLPGELFF

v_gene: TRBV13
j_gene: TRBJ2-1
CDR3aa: CASTPGKSYNEQFF

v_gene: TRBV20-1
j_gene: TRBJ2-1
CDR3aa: CSASGIRDRGLEQFF

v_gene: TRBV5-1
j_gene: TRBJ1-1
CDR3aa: CASSLSHSNTEAFF

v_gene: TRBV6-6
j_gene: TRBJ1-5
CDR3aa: CASSYYRELINQPQHF

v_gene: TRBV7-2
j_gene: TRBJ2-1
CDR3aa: CASSLRRGQVTDEQFF

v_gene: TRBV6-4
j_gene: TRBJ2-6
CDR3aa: CASSDDHGANVLTF

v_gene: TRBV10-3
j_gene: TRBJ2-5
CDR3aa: CAISGARAWETQYF

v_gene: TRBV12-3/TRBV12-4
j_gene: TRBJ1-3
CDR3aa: CASTPPGGLSGNTIYF

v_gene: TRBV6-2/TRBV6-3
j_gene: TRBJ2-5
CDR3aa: CAGSSGTGEETQYF

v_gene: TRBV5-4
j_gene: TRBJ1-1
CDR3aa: CASSHRDSSEAFF

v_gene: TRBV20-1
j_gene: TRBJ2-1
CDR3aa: CSAREGGGGNEQFF

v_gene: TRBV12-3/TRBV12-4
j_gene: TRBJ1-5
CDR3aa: CASRAGQGFQPQHF

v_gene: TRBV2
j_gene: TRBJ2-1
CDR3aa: CASFYGQGFNEQFF